This T cell receptor beta chain was documented in a study of cytomegalovirus exposure and HLA in healthy donors. General study points: Later work found most CMV-associated TCR beta chains apparently HLA-restricted. Another analysis was done later, and it associated approximately 17,000 TCR beta sequences with HLA alleles at 0.05 false discovery rate. The majority of TCR sequences were rare, yet some public TCRs appeared in many donors.

Germline CDR1 is SGHNT and CDR2 is YYREEE (reference sequence). The ends were cut back, 4 bases at V and 8 bases at J, with 12 bases in the middle. The CDR3 contains 12 residues. Amplification used 60 Vbeta primers and 13 Jbeta primers. Clones were sequenced by immunoSEQ multiplex PCR, and TCRdb holds only the in-frame ones, with some missing. The profile covers approximately 140,000 clones, with 66% appearing a single time and 6.5% taken by the ten largest. Details on this clone: What it recognizes is unknown.

The sequenced sample consisted of PBMCs. V usage is TRBV5-4 and J usage is TRBJ1-2; D not resolved. This TCR was recovered from a woman aged 55-69 years in good health and CMV-seronegative. CDR3 protein: CASSPSGGGYTF. For the CDR3, the DNA is TGTGCCAGCAGCCCGTCGGGTGGAGGCTACACCTTC.